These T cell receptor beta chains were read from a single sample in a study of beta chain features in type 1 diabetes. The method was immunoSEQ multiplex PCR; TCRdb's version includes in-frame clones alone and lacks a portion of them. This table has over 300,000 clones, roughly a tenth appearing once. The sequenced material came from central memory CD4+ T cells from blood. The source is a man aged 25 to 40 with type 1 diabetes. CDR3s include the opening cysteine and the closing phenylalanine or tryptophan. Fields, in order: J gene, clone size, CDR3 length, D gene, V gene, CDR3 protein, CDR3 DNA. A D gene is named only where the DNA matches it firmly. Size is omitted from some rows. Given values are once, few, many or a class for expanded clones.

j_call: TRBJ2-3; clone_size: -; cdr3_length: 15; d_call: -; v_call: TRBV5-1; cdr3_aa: CASSLGLARTDTQYF; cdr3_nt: TGCGCCAGCAGCTTGGGGCTAGCACGCACAGATACGCAGTATTTT
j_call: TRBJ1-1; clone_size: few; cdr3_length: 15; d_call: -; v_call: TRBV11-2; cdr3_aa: CASSKDRPMNTEAFF; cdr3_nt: TGTGCCAGCAGTAAGGACAGACCTATGAACACTGAAGCTTTCTTT
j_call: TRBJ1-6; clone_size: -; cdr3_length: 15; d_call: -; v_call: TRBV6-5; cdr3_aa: CASTRSGWGASPLHF; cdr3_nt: TGTGCCAGCACCCGATCGGGGTGGGGGGCCTCACCCCTCCACTTT
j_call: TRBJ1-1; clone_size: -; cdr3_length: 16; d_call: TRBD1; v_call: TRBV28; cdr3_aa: CASRAVGGQGKAEAFF; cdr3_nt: TGTGCCAGCAGGGCGGTGGGGGGACAGGGTAAGGCTGAAGCTTTCTTT
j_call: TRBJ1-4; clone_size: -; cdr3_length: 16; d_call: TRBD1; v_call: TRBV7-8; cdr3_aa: CASSLYSGQRNEKLFF; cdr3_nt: TGTGCCAGCAGCTTGTACTCGGGACAGAGGAATGAAAAACTGTTTTTT
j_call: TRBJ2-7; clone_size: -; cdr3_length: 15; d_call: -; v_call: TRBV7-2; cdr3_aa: CASSLMGPPSYEQYF; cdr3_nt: TGTGCCAGCAGCTTAATGGGACCCCCGTCCTACGAGCAGTACTTC
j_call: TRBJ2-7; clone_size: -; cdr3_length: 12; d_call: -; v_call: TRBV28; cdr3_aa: CASSGGSYEQYF; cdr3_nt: TGTGCCAGCAGTGGCGGAAGCTACGAGCAGTACTTC
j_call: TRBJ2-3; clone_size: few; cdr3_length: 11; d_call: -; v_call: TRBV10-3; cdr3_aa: CAISERDTQYF; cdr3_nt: TGTGCCATCAGTGAGCGGGATACGCAGTATTTT
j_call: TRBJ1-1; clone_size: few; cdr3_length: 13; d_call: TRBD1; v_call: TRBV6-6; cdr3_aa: CASMTGWNTEAFF; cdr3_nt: TGTGCCAGCATGACAGGGTGGAACACTGAAGCTTTCTTT
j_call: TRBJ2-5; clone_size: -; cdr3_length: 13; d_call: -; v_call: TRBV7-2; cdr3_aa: CASSLSRDETQYF; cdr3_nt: TGTGCCAGCAGCTTATCCCGTGACGAGACCCAGTACTTC
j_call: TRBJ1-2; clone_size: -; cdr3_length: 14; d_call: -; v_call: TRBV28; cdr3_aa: CASSSARRGLGYTF; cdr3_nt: TGTGCCAGCAGTTCAGCAAGAAGAGGGTTAGGCTACACCTTC
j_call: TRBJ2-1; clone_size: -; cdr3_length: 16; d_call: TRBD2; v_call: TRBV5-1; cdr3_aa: CASSLTSGVPVGEQFF; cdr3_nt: TGCGCCAGCAGCCTGACTAGCGGGGTCCCTGTCGGTGAGCAGTTCTTC
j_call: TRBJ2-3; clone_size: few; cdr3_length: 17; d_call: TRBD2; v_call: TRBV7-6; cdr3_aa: CASSPREGRVSTDTQYF; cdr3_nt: TGTGCCAGCAGCCCTAGGGAGGGGCGAGTTAGCACAGATACGCAGTATTTT
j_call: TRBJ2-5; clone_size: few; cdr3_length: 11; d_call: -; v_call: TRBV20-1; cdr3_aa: CSARREETQYF; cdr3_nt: TGCAGTGCAAGGAGGGAAGAGACCCAGTACTTC
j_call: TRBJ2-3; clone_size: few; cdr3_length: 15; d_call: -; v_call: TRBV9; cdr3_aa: CASSVGRPGTDTQYF; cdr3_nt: TGTGCCAGCAGCGTAGGCAGGCCTGGCACAGATACGCAGTATTTT
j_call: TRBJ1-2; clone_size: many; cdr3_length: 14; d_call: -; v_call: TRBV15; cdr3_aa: CATSRPLGPYGYTF; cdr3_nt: TGTGCCACCAGCAGGCCGCTGGGCCCCTATGGCTACACCTTC
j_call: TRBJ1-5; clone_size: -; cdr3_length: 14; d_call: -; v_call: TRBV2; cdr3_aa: CASSDRAADQPQHF; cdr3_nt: TGTGCCAGCAGTGACAGGGCGGCGGATCAGCCCCAGCATTTT
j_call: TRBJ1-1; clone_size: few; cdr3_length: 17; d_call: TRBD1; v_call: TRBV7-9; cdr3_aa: CASSYWTGRGRGTEAFF; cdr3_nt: TGTGCCAGCAGCTACTGGACAGGGCGGGGTAGGGGCACTGAAGCTTTCTTT
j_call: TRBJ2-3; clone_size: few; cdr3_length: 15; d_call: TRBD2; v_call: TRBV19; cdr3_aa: CASSNLAGTADTQYF; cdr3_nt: TGTGCCAGTAGTAACTTAGCGGGGACGGCAGATACGCAGTATTTT
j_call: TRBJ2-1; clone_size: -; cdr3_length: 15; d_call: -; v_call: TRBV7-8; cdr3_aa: CASSRDIPMGNEQFF; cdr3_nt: TGTGCCAGCAGCCGGGACATCCCCATGGGGAATGAGCAGTTCTTC
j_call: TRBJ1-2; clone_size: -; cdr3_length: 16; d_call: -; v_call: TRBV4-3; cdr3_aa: CASSQDLDRLNYGYTF; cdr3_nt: TGCGCCAGCAGCCAAGATCTTGATAGACTTAACTATGGCTACACCTTC
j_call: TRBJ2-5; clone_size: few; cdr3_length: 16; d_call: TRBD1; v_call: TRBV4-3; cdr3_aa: CASSLLGQGGMETQYF; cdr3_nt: TGCGCCAGCAGCCTCCTAGGACAGGGGGGGATGGAGACCCAGTACTTC
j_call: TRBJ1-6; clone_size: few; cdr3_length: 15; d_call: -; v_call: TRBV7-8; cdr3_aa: CASSVDRFYNSPLHF; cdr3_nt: TGTGCCAGCAGCGTTGACAGGTTTTATAATTCACCCCTCCACTTT
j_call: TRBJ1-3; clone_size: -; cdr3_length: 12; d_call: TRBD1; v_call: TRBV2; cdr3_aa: CASSETGNTIYF; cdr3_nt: TGTGCCAGCAGTGAGACAGGGAACACCATATATTTT
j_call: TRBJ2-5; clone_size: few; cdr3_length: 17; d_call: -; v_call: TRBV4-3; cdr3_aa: CASSQGRRQGRQETQYF; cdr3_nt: TGCGCCAGCAGCCAAGGCCGGCGTCAGGGGCGCCAAGAGACCCAGTACTTC
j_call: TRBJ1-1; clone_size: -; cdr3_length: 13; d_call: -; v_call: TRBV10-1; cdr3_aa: CASSDSWNTEAFF; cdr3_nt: TGCGCCAGCAGTGACAGCTGGAACACTGAAGCTTTCTTT
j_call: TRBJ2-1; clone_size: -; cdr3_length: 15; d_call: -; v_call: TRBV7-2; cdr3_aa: CASSLARGQGNEQFF; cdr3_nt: TGTGCCAGCAGCTTAGCGCGTGGTCAGGGAAATGAGCAGTTCTTC
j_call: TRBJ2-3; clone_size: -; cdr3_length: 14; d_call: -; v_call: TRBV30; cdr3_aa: CAWKWQDFTDTQYF; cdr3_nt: TGTGCCTGGAAGTGGCAGGATTTCACAGATACGCAGTATTTT
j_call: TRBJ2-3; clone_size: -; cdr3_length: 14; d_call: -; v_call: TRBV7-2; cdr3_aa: CASGRLEGTDTQYF; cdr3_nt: TGTGCCAGCGGCCGTCTTGAGGGCACAGATACGCAGTATTTT
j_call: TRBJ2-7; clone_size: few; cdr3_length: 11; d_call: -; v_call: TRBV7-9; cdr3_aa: CASEAYYEQYF; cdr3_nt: TGTGCCAGCGAGGCCTACTACGAGCAGTACTTC
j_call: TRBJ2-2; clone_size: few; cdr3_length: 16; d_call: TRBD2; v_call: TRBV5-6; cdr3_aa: CASSSLAGTNTGELFF; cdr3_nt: TGTGCCAGCAGCTCTCTAGCGGGGACGAACACCGGGGAGCTGTTTTTT
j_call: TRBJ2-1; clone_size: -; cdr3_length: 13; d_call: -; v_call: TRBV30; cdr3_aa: CAWSVGGTNEQFF; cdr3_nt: TGTGCCTGGAGTGTTGGGGGCACGAATGAGCAGTTCTTC